This entry is about one T cell receptor (beta chain). Trimming at V came to 5 bases and at J to 2 bases, leaving 6 bases not matched to a gene. Germline V gene sequence: CDR1 MNHEY, CDR2 SVGAGI. This CDR3 region has 14 residues. The data were produced by immunoSEQ multiplex PCR, yet TCRdb's version contains in-frame clones alone and is incomplete. The data show about 210,000 clones, with around nine tenths seen just once and roughly 3% held by the top ten. This record comes from a study of blood T cell repertoires in COVID-19. The chain carries TRBV6-5 and TRBJ2-7; 7 nucleotides match TRBD1. Sequencing input: peripheral blood. This receptor was obtained from a man in his sixties with acute or convalescent COVID-19. CDR3 loop: CASSRPTGPYEQYF. The CDR3 DNA is TGTGCCAGCAGTAGACCGACAGGGCCCTACGAGCAGTACTTC.